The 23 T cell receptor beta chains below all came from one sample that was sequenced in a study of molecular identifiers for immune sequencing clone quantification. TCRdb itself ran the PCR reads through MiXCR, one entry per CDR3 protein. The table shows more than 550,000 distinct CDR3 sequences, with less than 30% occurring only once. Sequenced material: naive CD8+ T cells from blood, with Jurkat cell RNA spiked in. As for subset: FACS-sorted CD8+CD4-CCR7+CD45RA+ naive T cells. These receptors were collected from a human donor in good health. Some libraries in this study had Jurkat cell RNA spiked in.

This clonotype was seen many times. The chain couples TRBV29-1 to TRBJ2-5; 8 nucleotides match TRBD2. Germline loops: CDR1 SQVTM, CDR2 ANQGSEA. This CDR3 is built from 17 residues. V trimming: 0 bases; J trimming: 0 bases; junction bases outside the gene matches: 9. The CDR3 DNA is TGCAGCGTTGAAGATCCACAACGCGGGGGGTACCAAGAGACCCAGTACTTC. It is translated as CSVEDPQRGGYQETQYF.

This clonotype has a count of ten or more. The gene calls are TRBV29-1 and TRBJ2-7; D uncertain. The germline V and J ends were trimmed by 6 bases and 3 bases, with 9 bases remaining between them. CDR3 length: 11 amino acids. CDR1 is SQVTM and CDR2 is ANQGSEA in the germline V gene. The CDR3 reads CSVQELYEQYF. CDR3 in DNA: TGCAGCGTGCAAGAACTCTACGAGCAGTACTTC.

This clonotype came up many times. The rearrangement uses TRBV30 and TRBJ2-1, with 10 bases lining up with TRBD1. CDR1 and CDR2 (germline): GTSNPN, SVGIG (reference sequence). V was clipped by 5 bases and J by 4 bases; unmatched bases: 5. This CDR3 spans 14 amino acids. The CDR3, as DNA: TGTGCCTGGGGGAGGACAGGGGGATACAATGAGCAGTTCTTC. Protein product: CAWGRTGGYNEQFF.

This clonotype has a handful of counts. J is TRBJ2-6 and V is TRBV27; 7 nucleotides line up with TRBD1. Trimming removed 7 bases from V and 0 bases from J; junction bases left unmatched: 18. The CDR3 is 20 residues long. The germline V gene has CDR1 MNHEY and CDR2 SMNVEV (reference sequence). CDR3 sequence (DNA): TGTGCCAGCACCCCTCTCAGAAGGACAGGACCCTTCTCTGGGGCCAACGTCCTGACTTTC. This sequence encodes CASTPLRRTGPFSGANVLTF.

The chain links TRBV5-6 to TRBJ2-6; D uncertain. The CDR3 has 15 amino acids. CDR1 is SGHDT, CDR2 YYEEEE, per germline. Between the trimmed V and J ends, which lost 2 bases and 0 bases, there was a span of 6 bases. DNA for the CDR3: TGTGCCAGCAGCTTTTGGGGCTCTGGGGCCAACGTCCTGACTTTC. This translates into CASSFWGSGANVLTF.

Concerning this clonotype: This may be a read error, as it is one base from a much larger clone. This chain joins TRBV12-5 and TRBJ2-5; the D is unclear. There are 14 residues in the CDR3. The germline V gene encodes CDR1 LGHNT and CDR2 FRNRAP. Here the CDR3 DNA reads TGTGCTAGTGGTCCCGGTTACGGGCAAGAGACCCAGTGCTTC. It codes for CASGPGYGQETQCF.

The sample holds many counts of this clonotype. CDR3: CASSLSGAGELFF. The CDR3 DNA reads TGTGCCAGCAGTTTGAGTGGGGCCGGGGAGCTGTTTTTT. J is TRBJ2-2 and V is TRBV27; D uncertain. Trimming took 3 bases from V and 6 from J, leaving 8 bases between them. Germline V lookup: CDR1 MNHEY, CDR2 SMNVEV (reference sequence). The CDR3 is 13 residues long.

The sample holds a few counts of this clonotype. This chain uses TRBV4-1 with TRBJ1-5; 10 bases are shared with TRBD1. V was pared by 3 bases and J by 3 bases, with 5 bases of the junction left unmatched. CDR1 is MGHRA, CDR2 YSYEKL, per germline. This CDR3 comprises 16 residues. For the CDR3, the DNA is TGCGCCAGCAGCCACGACGGGACAGGGGCCAATCAGCCCCAGCATTTT. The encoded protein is CASSHDGTGANQPQHF.

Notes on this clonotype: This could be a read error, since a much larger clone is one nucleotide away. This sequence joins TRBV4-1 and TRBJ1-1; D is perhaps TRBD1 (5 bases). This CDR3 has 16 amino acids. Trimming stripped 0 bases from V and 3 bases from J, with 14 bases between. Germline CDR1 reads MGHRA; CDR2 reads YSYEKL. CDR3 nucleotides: TGCGCCAGCAGCCAAGATTGGGGCAGCTTGGACACTGAAGCTTTCTTT. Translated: CASSQDWGSLDTEAFF.

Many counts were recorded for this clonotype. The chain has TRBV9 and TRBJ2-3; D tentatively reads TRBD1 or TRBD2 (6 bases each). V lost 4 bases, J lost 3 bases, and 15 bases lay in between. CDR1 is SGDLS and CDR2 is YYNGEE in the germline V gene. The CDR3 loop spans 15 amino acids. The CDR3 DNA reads TGTGCCAGCAGCCTTAGCGGAAGGGGGACAGATACGCAGTATTTT. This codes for CASSLSGRGTDTQYF.

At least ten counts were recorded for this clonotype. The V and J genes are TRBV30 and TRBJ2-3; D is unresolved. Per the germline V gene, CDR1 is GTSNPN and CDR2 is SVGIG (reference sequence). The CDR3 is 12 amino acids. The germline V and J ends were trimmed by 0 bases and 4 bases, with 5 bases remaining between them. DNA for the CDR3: TGTGCCTGGAGTGTACTCCCAGATACGCAGTATTTT. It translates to CAWSVLPDTQYF.

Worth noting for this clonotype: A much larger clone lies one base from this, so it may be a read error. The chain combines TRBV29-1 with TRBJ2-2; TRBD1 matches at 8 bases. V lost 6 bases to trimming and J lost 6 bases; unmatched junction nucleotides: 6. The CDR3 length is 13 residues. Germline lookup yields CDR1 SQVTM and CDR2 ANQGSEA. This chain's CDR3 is CSVPTGAPGELFF. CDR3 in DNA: TGCAGCGTGCCGACAGGGGCCCCCGGGGAGCTGTTTTTT.

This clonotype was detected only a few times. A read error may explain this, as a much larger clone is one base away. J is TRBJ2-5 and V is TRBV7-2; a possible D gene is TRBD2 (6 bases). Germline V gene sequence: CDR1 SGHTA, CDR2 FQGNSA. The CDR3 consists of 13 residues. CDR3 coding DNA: TGTGCCGGCAGCGAGACTAGGATAGAGACCCAGTACTTC. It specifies CAGSETRIETQYF.

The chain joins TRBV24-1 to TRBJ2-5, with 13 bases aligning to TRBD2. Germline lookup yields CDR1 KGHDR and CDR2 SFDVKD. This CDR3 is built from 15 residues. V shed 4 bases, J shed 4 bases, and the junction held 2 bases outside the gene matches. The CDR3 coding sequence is TGTGCCACCAGTGAACGGACTAGCGGGGGAGAGACCCAGTACTTC. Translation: CATSERTSGGETQYF.

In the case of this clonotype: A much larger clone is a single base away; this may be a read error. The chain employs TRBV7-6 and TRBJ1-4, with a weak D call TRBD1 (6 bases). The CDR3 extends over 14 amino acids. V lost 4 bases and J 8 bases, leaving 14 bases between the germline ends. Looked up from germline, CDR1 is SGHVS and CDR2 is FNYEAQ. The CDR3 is CASSSDRRSEKLFF. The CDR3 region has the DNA TGTGCCAGCAGCTCGGACAGAAGGTCGGAAAAACTGTTTTTT.

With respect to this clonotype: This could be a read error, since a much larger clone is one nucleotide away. CDR3 in amino acids: CTSSQDLGLAYADTQYF. DNA for the CDR3: TGTACCAGCAGCCAAGATCTTGGACTAGCTTATGCAGATACGCAGTATTTT. The chain combines TRBV14 with TRBJ2-3; TRBD2 matches 8 bases. CDR3 length: 17 amino acids. Germline CDR1 SGHDN, CDR2 FVKESK.

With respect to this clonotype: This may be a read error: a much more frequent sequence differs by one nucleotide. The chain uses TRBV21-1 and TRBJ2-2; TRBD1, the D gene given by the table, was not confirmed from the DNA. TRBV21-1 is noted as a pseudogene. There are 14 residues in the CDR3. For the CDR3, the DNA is TGTGCCACAGGAGGACAGGGGAACACCGGGGAGCTGTTTTTT. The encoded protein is CATGGQGNTGELFF.

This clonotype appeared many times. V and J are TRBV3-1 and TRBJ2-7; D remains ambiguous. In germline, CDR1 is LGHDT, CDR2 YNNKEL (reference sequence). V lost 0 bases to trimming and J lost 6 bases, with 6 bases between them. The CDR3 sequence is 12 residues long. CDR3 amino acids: CASSQDSPEQYF. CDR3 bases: TGTGCCAGCAGCCAAGATTCTCCCGAGCAGTACTTC.

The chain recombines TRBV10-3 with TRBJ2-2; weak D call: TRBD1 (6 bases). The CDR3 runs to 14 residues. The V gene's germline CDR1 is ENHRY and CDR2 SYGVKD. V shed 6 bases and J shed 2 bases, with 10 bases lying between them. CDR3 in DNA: TGTGCCATCAGCGAGGACAGTAACACCGGGGAGCTGTTTTTT. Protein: CAISEDSNTGELFF.

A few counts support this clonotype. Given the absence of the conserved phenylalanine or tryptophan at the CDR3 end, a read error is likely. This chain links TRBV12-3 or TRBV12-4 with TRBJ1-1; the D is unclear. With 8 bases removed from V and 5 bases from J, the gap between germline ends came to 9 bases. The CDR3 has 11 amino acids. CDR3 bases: TGTGCCAGCCAATTAAGGACTGAAGCTTTCATT. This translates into CASQLRTEAFI.

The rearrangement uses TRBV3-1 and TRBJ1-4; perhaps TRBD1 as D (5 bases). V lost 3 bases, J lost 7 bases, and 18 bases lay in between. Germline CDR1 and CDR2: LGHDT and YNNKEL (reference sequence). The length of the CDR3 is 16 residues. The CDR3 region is CASSQEGTGLAEKLFF. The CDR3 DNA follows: TGTGCCAGCAGCCAGGAGGGGACGGGTCTGGCTGAAAAACTGTTTTTT.

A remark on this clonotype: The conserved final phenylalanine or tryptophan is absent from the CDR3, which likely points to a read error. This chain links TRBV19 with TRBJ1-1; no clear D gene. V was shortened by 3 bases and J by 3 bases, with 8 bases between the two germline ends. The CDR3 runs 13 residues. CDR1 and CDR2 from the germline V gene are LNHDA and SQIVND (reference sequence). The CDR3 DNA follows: TGTGCCAGTAGTATGGGATTGCACACTGAAGCTTTCGTT. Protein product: CASSMGLHTEAFV.

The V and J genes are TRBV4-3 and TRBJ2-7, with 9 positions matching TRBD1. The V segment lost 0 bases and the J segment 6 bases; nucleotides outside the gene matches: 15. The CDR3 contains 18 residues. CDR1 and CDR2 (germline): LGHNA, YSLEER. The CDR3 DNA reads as TGCGCCAGCAGCCAAGATCACCTCGGGACAGGGTATGTAGGCGAGCAGTACTTC. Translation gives CASSQDHLGTGYVGEQYF.